This TCR beta chain derives from a study of blood T cell repertoires in COVID-19 (dated by TCRdb to the early 2020s). Context from the whole study: Samples from collaborators originated in the United States, Italy and Spain and spanned both the acute and convalescent phases of COVID-19. The repertoires were released in a freely available public database meant as a resource for research on the immune response to SARS-CoV-2. Deeply sampled blood TCRbeta repertoires from subjects exposed to, actively infected with, or recovered from COVID-19 were included in the dataset. A de-identified subject ID, COVID-19 status, age in years and sex were almost always included in the sample metadata. The samples were drawn from the first 160 participants of the ongoing ImmuneRACE study and from 1,200 or so subjects provided by 6 global collaborators. The prospective study material was composed of cDNA or gDNA derived from T cells, B-cell-depleted T cells, or PBMCs. HLA class I and class II types, where available, came from metadata supplied by the sample provider rather than from assay-based typing.

Summary of the overall study and its limitations: Clinical and demographic metadata were provided uncurated, with the amount varying by source and participant.

The immunoSEQ Assay, a bias-controlled multiplex PCR, was used to amplify TCRbeta CDR3 regions from genomic DNA. The authors processed their data as follows. The number of nucleated cells in each sample was estimated by amplification of reference gene primers within the assay. To quantify the absolute abundance of each unique TCRbeta CDR3 rearrangement, sequence reads were collapsed and filtered. For each sample, productive Simpson clonality was calculated by taking the square root of Simpson's diversity index across productive rearrangements. The source is immuneACCESS, and TCRdb retained only in-frame sequences with V and J called. Part of the clones is not carried over; for the studies checked, unresolved V genes explain less than half of this, and the remainder is unexplained. The V and J calls and clone size come from that table; D and trimming were worked out from the DNA. The sample table holds some 83,000 clones, of which roughly 87% were seen once. The top ten clonotypes cover around 5% of the sample.

CDR1 and CDR2 are drawn from the germline V gene: SGDLS, YYNGEE. The CDR3 runs 14 residues from the cysteine to the phenylalanine. Solely the CDR3 DNA is kept, with 42 bases framed from the first base. Ends trimmed: V by 5 bases, J by 6 bases; bases unmatched to a gene: 5. Concerning this clone itself: It has no known antigen specificity. No base quality values were provided; no much bigger clone lies one nucleotide off.

Collaborating institutions collected whole blood in K2EDTA tubes following their own protocols. For TCRbeta analysis, collaborators shipped samples as frozen whole blood, isolated PBMCs, or DNA extracted from either of those sample types. The rearranged segments are TRBV9 and TRBJ2-3; 11 of the junction bases match TRBD2. The sequenced material came from peripheral blood. The sequence came from a woman older than 75 with active or convalescent COVID-19. The DNA sequence follows: TGTGCCAGCAGTACTAGCGGGAGTAGGGATACGCAGTATTTT. This gives the protein CASSTSGSRDTQYF.